Reported below is one T cell receptor beta chain. Its antigen is still unknown. Purified naive CD4+ T cells were depleted of CD25+ Tregs. In TCRdb, the 5' RACE reads were re-called with MiXCR into one record per CDR3 protein. The repertoire holds under 6,500 distinct CDR3 sequences, with 60% to 80% as singletons. Study outcomes and limitations: Larger-cohort validation covered only one TCR beta V-J rearrangement. Tumor Treg TCRs overlapped most with tumor naive CD4+ cells. Tumor memory CD4+ T cell TCR gene usage clustered with blood and lymph node memory CD4+ cells and lymph node naive CD4+ cells.

Germline values: CDR1 DFQATT, CDR2 SNEGSKA (reference sequence). V was shortened by 0 bases and J by 2 bases, with 8 bases between the two germline ends. CDR3 length equals 13 residues. The sequence came from a female donor with breast cancer. This sequence joins TRBV20-1 and TRBJ2-7; no clear D gene. Sequenced material: naive CD4+ T cells sorted from blood. The subset was: naive CD4+ T cells, CD4+CD45RA+CD25-. This CDR3 is CSARDGGTYEQYF. The CDR3 region has the DNA TGCAGTGCTAGAGACGGCGGAACCTACGAGCAGTACTTC.